These 5 T cell receptor beta chains came from one sample sequenced in a study of identical twins. TCRdb independently ran MiXCR on the 5' RACE reads; one entry per CDR3 protein. This sample has roughly 260,000 distinct CDR3 sequences; around 15% occur once, and the top ten carry approximately 10%. The sequencing sample was made of memory (CD45RO+) T cells sorted from blood. Every receptor here comes from a woman between 18 and 29 years old in good health.

This clonotype appeared a few times. The chain links TRBV7-9 to TRBJ2-7; no clear D. CDR3 length: 11 amino acids. The V end was cut by 3 bases, the J end by 5 bases, with 5 bases between. The germline gives CDR1 SEHNR, CDR2 FQNEAQ (reference sequence). In DNA form, the CDR3 reads TGTGCCAGCAGCTTCCAGAACGAGCAGTACTTC. This sequence encodes CASSFQNEQYF.

A few counts support this clonotype. V and J are TRBV7-9 and TRBJ2-6; D might be TRBD1 (6 bases). The V gene's germline CDR1 is SEHNR and CDR2 FQNEAQ (reference sequence). Deletions cut 3 bases from V and 0 bases from J, with 9 bases between. CDR3 length: 16 amino acids. The CDR3 coding sequence is TGTGCCAGCAGCTTCACAGGGAGCTCTGGGGCCAACGTCCTGACTTTC. Translating gives CASSFTGSSGANVLTF.

The table lists this clonotype with a few counts. This chain links TRBV6-1 with TRBJ1-2; tentatively, D is TRBD1 (5 bases). Trimming took off 7 bases at V and 1 base at J, with 19 bases between the two ends. Germline V CDR1 and CDR2: MNHNS, SASEGT. The CDR3 has 16 residues. CDR3 sequence (DNA): TGTGCCAGCACCTCAACTGGGGCAGGCCTTAACTATGGCTACACCTTC. It encodes CASTSTGAGLNYGYTF.

This clonotype has only a few counts. The rearrangement joins TRBV5-1 to TRBJ1-2; weak D call: TRBD1 (6 bases). The CDR3 totals 18 residues. Germline CDR1 SGHRS, CDR2 YFSETQ. The V and J ends lost 1 base and 6 bases respectively, with 25 bases between them. CDR3 region: CASSLSPLAGGEGNGYTF. For the CDR3, the DNA is TGCGCCAGCAGCTTGAGCCCGTTGGCGGGGGGCGAAGGGAATGGCTACACCTTC.

V gene TRBV7-2 combines with J gene TRBJ2-3, with TRBD2 identical over 8 bases. This CDR3 comprises 12 residues. The ends lost 6 bases at V and 12 bases at J; junction bases unmatched: 8. The germline gives CDR1 SGHTA, CDR2 FQGNSA. CDR3 loop: CASSPGLAIQYF. The CDR3 DNA reads TGTGCCAGCAGTCCCGGACTAGCTATACAGTATTTT.